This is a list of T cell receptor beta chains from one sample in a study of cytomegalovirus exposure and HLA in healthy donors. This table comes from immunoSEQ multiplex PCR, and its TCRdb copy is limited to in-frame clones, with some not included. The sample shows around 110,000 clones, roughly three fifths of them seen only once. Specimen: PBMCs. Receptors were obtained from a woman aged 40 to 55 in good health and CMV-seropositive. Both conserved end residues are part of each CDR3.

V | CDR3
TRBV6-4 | CASSVSGGGTYGYTF
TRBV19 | CATTPGGDTEAFF
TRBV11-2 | CASSDSSGTSYEQYF
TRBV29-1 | CSVERGLNTEAFF
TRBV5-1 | CASSLRDQGSAAYEQYF
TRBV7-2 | CASSLEGGSTYEQYF
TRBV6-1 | CASCEWGPSEKLFF
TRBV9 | CASSPKTATEKLFF
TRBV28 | CASSFGLVGYTIYF
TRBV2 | CASEGRERSYEQYF
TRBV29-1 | CSVVTRDSYNEQFF